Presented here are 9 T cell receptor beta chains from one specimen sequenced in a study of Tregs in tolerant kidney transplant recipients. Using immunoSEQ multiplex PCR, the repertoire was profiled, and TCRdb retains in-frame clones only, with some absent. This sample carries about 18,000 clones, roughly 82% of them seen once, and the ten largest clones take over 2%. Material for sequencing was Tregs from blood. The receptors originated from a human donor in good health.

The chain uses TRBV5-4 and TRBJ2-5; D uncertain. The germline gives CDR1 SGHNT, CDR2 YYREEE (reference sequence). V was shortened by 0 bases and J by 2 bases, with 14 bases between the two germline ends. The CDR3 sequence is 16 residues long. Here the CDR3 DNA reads TGTGCCAGCAGCTTGGGGGGTGGGAAGCTACAAGAGACCCAGTACTTC. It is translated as CASSLGGGKLQETQYF. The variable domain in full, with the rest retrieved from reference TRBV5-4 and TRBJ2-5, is ETGVTQSPTHLIKTRGQQVTLRCSSQSGHNTVSWYQQALGQGPQFIFQYYREEENGRGNFPPRFSGLQFPNYSSELNVNALELDDSALYLCASSLGGGKLQETQYFGPGTRLLVL.

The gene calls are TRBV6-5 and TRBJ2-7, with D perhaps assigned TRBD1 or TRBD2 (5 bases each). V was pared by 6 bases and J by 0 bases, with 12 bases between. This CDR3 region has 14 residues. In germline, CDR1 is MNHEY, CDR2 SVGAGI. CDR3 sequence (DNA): TGTGCCAGCAGCTATACGGGACCCTCCTACGAGCAGTACTTC. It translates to CASSYTGPSYEQYF.

In nucleotides, the CDR3 is TGTGCCAGCAGCTTAGGCCCGGGACTAGCGGGGGGGGCAATGACGCAGTATTTT. It codes for CASSLGPGLAGGAMTQYF. This sequence joins TRBV7-2 and TRBJ2-3; 16 bases are shared with TRBD2. CDR3 length equals 18 residues. V trimming: 1 base; J trimming: 9 bases; junction bases outside the gene matches: 10. The V gene's germline CDR1 is SGHTA and CDR2 FQGNSA.

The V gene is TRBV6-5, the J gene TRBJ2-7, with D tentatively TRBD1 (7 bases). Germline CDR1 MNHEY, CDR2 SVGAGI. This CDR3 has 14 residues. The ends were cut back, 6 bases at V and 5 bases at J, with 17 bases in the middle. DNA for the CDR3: TGTGCCAGCAGCCCCAGGGGGGCCGTCGACGAGCAGTACTTC. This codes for CASSPRGAVDEQYF.

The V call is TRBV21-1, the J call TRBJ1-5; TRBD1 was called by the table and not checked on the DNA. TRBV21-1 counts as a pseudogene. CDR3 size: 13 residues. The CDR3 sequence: CASRTGGNQPQHF. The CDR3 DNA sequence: TGTGCCTCCCGAACAGGGGGCAATCAGCCCCAGCATTTT.

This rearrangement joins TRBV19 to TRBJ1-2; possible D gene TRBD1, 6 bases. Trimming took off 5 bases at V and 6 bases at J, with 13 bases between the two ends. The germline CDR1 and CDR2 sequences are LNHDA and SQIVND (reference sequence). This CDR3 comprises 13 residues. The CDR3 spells CASSPQGEDGYTF. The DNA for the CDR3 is TGTGCCAGTAGTCCACAGGGCGAGGATGGCTACACCTTC. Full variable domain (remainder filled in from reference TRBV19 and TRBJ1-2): DGGITQSPKYLFRKEGQNVTLSCEQNLNHDAMYWYRQDPGQGLRLIYYSQIVNDFQKGDIAEGYSVSREKKESFPLTVTSAQKNPTAFYLCASSPQGEDGYTFGSGTRLTVV.

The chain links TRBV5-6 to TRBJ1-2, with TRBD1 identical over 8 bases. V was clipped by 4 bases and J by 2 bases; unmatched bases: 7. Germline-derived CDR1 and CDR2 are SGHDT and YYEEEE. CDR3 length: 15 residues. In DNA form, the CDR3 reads TGTGCCAGCAGCGCGCGGGACAGGTACAACTATGGCTACACCTTC. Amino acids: CASSARDRYNYGYTF.

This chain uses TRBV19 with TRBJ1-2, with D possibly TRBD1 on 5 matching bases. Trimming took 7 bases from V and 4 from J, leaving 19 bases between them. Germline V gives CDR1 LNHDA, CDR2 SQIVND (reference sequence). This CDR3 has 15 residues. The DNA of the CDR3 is TGTGCCAGTACCCCAAATTCGGGGGTCAGCTATGGCTACACCTTC. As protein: CASTPNSGVSYGYTF.

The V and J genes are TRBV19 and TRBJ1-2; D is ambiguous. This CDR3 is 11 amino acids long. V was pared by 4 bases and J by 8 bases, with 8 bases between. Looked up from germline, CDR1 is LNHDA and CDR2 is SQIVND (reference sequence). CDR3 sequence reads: CASSSHWGYTF. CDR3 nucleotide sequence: TGTGCCAGTAGTAGCCACTGGGGCTACACCTTC.